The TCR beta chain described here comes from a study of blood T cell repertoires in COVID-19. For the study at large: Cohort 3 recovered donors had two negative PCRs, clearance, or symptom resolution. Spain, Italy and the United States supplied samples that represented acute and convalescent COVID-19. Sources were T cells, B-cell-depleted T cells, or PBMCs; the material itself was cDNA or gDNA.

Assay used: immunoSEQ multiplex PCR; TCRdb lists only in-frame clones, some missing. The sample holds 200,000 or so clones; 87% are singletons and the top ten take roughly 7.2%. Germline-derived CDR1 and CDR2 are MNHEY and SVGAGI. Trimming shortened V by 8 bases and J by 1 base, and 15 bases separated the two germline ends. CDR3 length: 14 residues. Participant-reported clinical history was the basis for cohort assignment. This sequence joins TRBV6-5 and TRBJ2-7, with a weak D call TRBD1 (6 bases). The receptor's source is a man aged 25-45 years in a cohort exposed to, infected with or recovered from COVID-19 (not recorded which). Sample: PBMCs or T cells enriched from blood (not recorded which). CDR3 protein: CASGRTANSYEQYF. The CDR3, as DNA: TGTGCCAGCGGCCGGACAGCCAATTCCTACGAGCAGTACTTC.